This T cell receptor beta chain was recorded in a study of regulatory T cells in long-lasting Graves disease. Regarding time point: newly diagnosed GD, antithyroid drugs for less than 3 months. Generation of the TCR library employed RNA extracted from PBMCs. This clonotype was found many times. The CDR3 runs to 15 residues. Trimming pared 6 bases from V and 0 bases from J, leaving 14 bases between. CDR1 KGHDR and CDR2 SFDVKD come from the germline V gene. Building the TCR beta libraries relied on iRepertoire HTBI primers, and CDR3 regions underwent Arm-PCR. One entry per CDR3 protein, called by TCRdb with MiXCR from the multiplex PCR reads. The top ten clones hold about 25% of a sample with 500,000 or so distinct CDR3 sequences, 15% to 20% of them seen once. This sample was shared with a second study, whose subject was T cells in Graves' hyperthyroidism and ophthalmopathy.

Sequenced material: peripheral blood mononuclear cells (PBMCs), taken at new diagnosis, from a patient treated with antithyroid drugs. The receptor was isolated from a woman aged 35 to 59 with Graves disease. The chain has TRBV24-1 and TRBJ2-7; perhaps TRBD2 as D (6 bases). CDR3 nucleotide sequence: TGTGCCACCAGTAAGCGGGCCGTTCTCTCCTACGAGCAGTACTTC. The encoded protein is CATSKRAVLSYEQYF.